The sequence of this TCR beta chain was determined in a study of graft-versus-host responses after intestinal transplantation. With V trimmed by 6 bases and J by 7 bases, 10 bases remained unmatched. The CDR3 extends over 15 amino acids. CDR1 MNHEY and CDR2 SVGAGI come from the germline V gene. Plated together were about 200,000 CFSE-labeled responder cells and about 200,000 irradiated, violet-dye-labeled stimulator cells. Cell sorting after the reaction yielded proliferating CFSE-low CD3+CD4+ and CD3+CD8+ responders. Study-level results: Peak circulating GvH clone levels were associated with early post-transplant HvG declines.

Measured with immunoSEQ multiplex PCR; TCRdb has only the in-frame clones, and not every one. The sample has about 21,000 clones, around 41% seen once. The chain carries TRBV6-5 and TRBJ1-4, with 8 bases that match TRBD1. The source of this sequence is a human patient who received an intestinal transplant. Source: alloreactive CD8+ T cells from a mixed lymphocyte reaction culture, taken before intestinal transplant. This sample's subset: CFSE-low proliferating T cells sorted from approximately 6-day pre-transplant mixed lymphocyte reaction (GvH or HvG direction). DNA for the CDR3: TGTGCCAGCAGACCCACAGGGGGAGGGGGTGAAAAACTGTTTTTT. Translation: CASRPTGGGGEKLFF.